This T cell receptor (beta chain) emerged from a study of shared clonotypes between healthy human individuals. From CD4+ cells came CD45RA+ naive and CD45RA-negative memory subsets. Germline trimming cut 4 bases from V and 1 base from J; bases unmatched to any gene: 11. Looked up from germline, CDR1 is SGHNT and CDR2 is YYREEE (reference sequence). The length of the CDR3 is 16 residues. Genomic DNA (from each subset) was split evenly across several immunoSEQ plates. Repertoires were generated with immunoSEQ multiplex PCR, while TCRdb's copy carries only in-frame clones and drops some. This table has 2 million to 2.5 million clones, roughly 93% appearing once. This clone was seen only once. The antigen remains undetermined. General study points: Estimated clonotype richness was generally higher in naive than memory subsets. Among non-shared clonotypes, generation probabilities were lower than among those shared by all four donors.

The rearrangement uses TRBV5-4 and TRBJ2-7; TRBD1 matches at 7 bases. This clonotype was obtained from a man aged 18-30 years in good health. Some clones in this sample may be carry-over from other donors' samples. Sequencing was performed on naive CD4+ T cells from PBMCs. Sample subset: CD45RA+ positively selected. CDR3 nucleotide sequence: TGTGCCAGCAGCGTAGGCCGGGACAGCTTTTCCTACGAGCAGTACTTC. Translation gives CASSVGRDSFSYEQYF.